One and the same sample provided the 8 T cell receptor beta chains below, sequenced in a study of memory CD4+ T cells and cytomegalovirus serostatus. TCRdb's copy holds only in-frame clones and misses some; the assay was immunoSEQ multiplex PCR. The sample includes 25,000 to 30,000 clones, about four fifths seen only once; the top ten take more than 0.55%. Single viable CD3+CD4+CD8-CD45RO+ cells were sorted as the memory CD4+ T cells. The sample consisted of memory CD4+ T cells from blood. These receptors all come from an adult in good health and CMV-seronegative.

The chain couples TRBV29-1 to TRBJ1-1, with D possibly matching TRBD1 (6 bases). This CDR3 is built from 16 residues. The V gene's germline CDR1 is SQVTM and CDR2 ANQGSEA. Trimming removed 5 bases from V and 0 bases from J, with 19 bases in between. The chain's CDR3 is CSVWETLQGVNTEAFF. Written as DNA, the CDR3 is TGCAGCGTTTGGGAAACACTACAGGGAGTGAACACTGAAGCTTTCTTT.

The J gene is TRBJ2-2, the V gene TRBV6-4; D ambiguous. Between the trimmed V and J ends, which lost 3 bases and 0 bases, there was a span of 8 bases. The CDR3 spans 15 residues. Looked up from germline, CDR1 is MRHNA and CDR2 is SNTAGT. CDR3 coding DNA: TGTGCCAGCAGTGATCGGGTCCCGAACACCGGGGAGCTGTTTTTT. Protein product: CASSDRVPNTGELFF.

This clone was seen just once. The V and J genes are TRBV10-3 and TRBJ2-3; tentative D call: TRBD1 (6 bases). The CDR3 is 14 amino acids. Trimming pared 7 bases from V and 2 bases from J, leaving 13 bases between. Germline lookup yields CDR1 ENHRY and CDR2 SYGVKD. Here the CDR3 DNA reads TGTGCCATCATGGGGGCCGGGGACACAGATACGCAGTATTTT. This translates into CAIMGAGDTDTQYF.

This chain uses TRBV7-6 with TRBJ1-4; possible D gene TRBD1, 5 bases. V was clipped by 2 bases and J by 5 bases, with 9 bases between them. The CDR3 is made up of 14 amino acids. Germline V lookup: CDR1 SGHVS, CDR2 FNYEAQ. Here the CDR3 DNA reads TGTGCCAGCAGCTTAAGGGGTTACAATGAAAAACTGTTTTTT. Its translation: CASSLRGYNEKLFF. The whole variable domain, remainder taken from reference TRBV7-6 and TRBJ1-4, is GAGVSQSPRYKVTKRGQDVALRCDPISGHVSLYWYRQALGQGPEFLTYFNYEAQQDKSGLPNDRFSAERPEGSISTLTIQRTEQRDSAMYRCASSLRGYNEKLFFGSGTQLSVL.

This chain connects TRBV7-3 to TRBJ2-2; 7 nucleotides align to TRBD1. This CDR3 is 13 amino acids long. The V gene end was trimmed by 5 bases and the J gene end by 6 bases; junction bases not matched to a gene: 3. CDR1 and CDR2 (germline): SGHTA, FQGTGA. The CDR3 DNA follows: TGTGCCAGCAGCGAAGGGACAGCCGGGGAGCTGTTTTTT. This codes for CASSEGTAGELFF.

The CDR3 DNA reads as TGCGCCAGCAGCTTGGGGCAGAACTACGAGCAGTACTTC. This encodes CASSLGQNYEQYF. This chain joins TRBV5-1 and TRBJ2-7; D unresolved. Germline lookup yields CDR1 SGHRS and CDR2 YFSETQ. This CDR3 comprises 13 residues. V shed 0 bases and J shed 3 bases, with 7 bases lying between them.

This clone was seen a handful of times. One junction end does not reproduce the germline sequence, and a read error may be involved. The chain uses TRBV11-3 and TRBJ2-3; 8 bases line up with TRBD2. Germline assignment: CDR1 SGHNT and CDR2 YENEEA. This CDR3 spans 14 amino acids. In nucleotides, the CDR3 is TGTGCCAGCAGATTAGCGGGGACATCAGATACGCAGTATTTT. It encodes CASRLAGTSDTQYF. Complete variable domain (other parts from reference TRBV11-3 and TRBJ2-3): EAGVVQSPRYKIIEKKQPVAFWCNPISGHNTLYWYLQNLGQGPELLIRYENEEAVDDSQLPKDRFSAERLKGVDSTLKIQPAELGDSAVYLCASRLAGTSDTQYFGPGTRLTVL.

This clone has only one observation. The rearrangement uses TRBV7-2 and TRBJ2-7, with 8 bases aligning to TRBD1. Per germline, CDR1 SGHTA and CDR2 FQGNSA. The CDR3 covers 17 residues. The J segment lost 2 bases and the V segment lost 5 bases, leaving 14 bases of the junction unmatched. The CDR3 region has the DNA TGTGCCAGCAGCAACACCGGGACAGGTTCGAAGGCCTACGAGCAGTACTTC. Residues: CASSNTGTGSKAYEQYF.